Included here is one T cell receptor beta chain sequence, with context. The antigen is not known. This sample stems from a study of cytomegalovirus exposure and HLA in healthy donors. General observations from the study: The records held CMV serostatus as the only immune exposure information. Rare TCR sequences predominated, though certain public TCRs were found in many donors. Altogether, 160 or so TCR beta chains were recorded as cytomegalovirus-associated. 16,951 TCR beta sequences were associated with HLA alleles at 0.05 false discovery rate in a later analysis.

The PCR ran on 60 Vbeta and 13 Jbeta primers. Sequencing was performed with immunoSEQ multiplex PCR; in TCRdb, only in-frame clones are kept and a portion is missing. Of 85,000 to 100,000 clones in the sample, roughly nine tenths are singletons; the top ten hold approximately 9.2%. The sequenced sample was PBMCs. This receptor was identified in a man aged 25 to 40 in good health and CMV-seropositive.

CDR3 DNA: TGTGCCAGCAGCTTAGATGGCCGGGGGGGGCCGAACACTGAAGCTTTCTTT. This gives the protein CASSLDGRGGPNTEAFF. V usage is TRBV11-2 and J usage is TRBJ1-1; tentatively, D is TRBD1 (6 bases). V dropped 0 bases and J dropped 1 base, with 15 bases sitting between them. Germline V gene lookup returns CDR1 SGHAT and CDR2 FQNNGV. The CDR3 has 17 amino acids.